These 16 T cell receptor beta chains share one sample of origin, sequenced in a study of blood T cell repertoires in COVID-19 (dated by TCRdb to about 2020). The library was made by the immunoSEQ multiplex PCR assay. The table comes from immuneACCESS by way of TCRdb, which keeps in-frame sequences with V and J called. Part of the clones is missing from these tables; in studies checked, under half for an unresolved V gene and the rest for unknown reasons. The sample table shows about 92,000 clones, and around 88% are seen once. About a sixth of the sample comes from the top ten. The sample comprised peripheral blood. The receptors were gathered from a woman aged 55-69 years with COVID-19, enrolled during active disease.

J is TRBJ1-3 and V is TRBV30, with D hard to call. Per germline, CDR1 GTSNPN and CDR2 SVGIG (reference sequence). The V end was cut by 3 bases, the J end by 4 bases, with 7 bases between. The CDR3 is 12 amino acids. The CDR3 sequence is CAWRNIGNTIYF. Here the CDR3 DNA reads TGTGCCTGGAGAAACATCGGAAACACCATATATTTT.

The V call is TRBV6-2 or TRBV6-3, the J call TRBJ2-1; a weak D match, TRBD1 (5 bases). This CDR3 has 13 residues. V lost 7 bases and J 4 bases, leaving 11 bases between the germline ends. Germline assignment: CDR1 MNHEY and CDR2 SVGEGT. CDR3 sequence reads: CASTPRQYNEQFF. DNA of the CDR3: TGTGCCAGCACCCCCCGACAGTACAATGAGCAGTTCTTC.

CDR3 residues: CASRLGLSYEQYF. The CDR3 DNA sequence: TGTGCCAGCAGGTTGGGGCTCTCCTACGAGCAGTACTTC. J is TRBJ2-7 and V is TRBV28; maybe TRBD1 (5 bases). The germline V and J ends were trimmed by 6 bases and 0 bases, with 9 bases remaining between them. The CDR3 spans 13 residues. Germline CDR1 and CDR2: MDHEN and SYDVKM.

A few counts support this clone. The rearrangement links TRBV23-1 to TRBJ1-2; 9 bases match TRBD1. TRBV23-1 is assigned to the ORF class and has an uncertain function. V was clipped by 9 bases and J by 4 bases; unmatched bases: 12. This CDR3 is 15 amino acids long. CDR3 protein: CARTEQTGGIYGYTF. The CDR3 bases are TGCGCCAGGACGGAGCAGACAGGGGGTATCTATGGCTACACCTTC.

This chain connects TRBV2 to TRBJ2-2, with a weak D call TRBD2 (6 bases). CDR1 and CDR2 from the germline V gene are SNHLY and FYNNEI. The CDR3 has 15 residues. Trimming removed 6 bases from V and 7 bases from J, with 18 bases in between. CDR3 nucleotides: TGTGCCAGCAGCCCCCAAGGCGGGACTCTCGGGGAGCTGTTTTTT. Its translation: CASSPQGGTLGELFF.

The chain combines TRBV2 with TRBJ1-1; D not resolved. The germline CDR1 and CDR2 sequences are SNHLY and FYNNEI. The V gene lost 4 bases and the J gene lost 0 bases, with 6 bases spanning the gap. The CDR3 has 13 residues. The CDR3 coding sequence is TGTGCCAGCAGTGGACACATGAACACTGAAGCTTTCTTT. It is translated as CASSGHMNTEAFF.

A few counts support this clone. J is TRBJ2-7 and V is TRBV11-2, with no clear D. The germline CDR1 and CDR2 sequences are SGHAT and FQNNGV. Trimming stripped 4 bases from V and 5 bases from J, with 6 bases between. CDR3 length: 11 amino acids. CDR3 in DNA: TGTGCCAGCAGCTCATACAACGAGCAGTACTTC. Translation: CASSSYNEQYF. The full variable domain, in which reference TRBV11-2 and TRBJ2-7 provide the parts outside the CDR3, is EAGVAQSPRYKIIEKRQSVAFWCNPISGHATLYWYQQILGQGPKLLIQFQNNGVVDDSQLPKDRFSAERLKGVDSTLKIQPAKLEDSAVYLCASSSYNEQYFGPGTRLTVT.

This clone turned up a few times. The sample carries other DNA sequences with the same CDR3. V usage is TRBV6-5 and J usage is TRBJ1-1; 9 bases agree with TRBD1. With V trimmed by 6 bases and J by 4 bases, 9 bases remained unmatched. CDR1 and CDR2 (germline): MNHEY, SVGAGI. The CDR3 has 15 residues. As DNA, the CDR3 is TGTGCCAGCAGGTGGACAGGGGCGGGGAGCACTGAAGCTTTCTTT. Translating it yields CASRWTGAGSTEAFF.

This rearrangement joins TRBV18 to TRBJ2-1, with a weak D call TRBD2 (7 bases). V was trimmed by 3 bases and J by 5 bases, leaving 17 bases between them. CDR1 is KGHSH, CDR2 LQKENI, per germline. The CDR3 sequence is 16 residues long. The CDR3 DNA sequence: TGTGCCAGCTCACCCGGAAGGGGGGGTCCCAACAATGAGCAGTTCTTC. This sequence encodes CASSPGRGGPNNEQFF.

The V call is TRBV7-2, the J call TRBJ2-5; D unclear. The CDR3 has 15 residues. Germline CDR1 and CDR2: SGHTA and FQGNSA. The V end lost 1 base, the J end lost 1 base, and 10 bases lay between the germline ends. CDR3 region: CASSLGFGSQETQYF. The CDR3 DNA sequence: TGTGCCAGCAGCTTAGGTTTTGGTAGCCAAGAGACCCAGTACTTC.

This clone was recorded a few times. The rearrangement uses TRBV6-5 and TRBJ2-7, with D possibly matching TRBD1 (6 bases). The CDR3 is 11 amino acids. Germline CDR1 is MNHEY and CDR2 is SVGAGI. The V end lost 6 bases, the J end lost 4 bases, and 7 bases lay between the germline ends. The CDR3 protein is CASRGAYEQYF. The DNA of the CDR3 is TGTGCCAGCAGGGGGGCTTACGAGCAGTACTTC.

The rearrangement links TRBV5-5 to TRBJ2-1, with 7 nucleotides matching TRBD2. This CDR3 contains 16 residues. The V gene end was trimmed by 3 bases and the J gene end by 2 bases; junction bases not matched to a gene: 8. From germline, CDR1 is SGHKS and CDR2 YYEKEE (reference sequence). The CDR3 is CASSSLSGAAYNEQFF. As DNA, the CDR3 is TGTGCCAGCAGCTCGCTGAGCGGGGCGGCCTACAATGAGCAGTTCTTC.

CDR3 region: CASSLYRGSGAFF. The DNA for the CDR3 is TGTGCCAGCAGTTTATACAGGGGCTCTGGGGCTTTCTTT. V gene TRBV28 combines with J gene TRBJ1-1; the match to TRBD1 covers 7 bases. This CDR3 has 13 amino acids. The V and J ends lost 1 base and 11 bases, in that order; junction bases with no gene match: 7. CDR1 and CDR2 (germline): MDHEN, SYDVKM.

The V call is TRBV18, the J call TRBJ2-5, with D uncertain. Trimming stripped 6 bases from V and 2 bases from J, with 13 bases between. CDR3 length: 14 residues. Germline CDR1 and CDR2: KGHSH and LQKENI. CDR3 DNA: TGTGCCAGCTCCCCGAGGTCTGAGCAAGAGACCCAGTACTTC. It is translated as CASSPRSEQETQYF.

V usage is TRBV27 and J usage is TRBJ1-6; TRBD1 might be the D (6 bases). V lost 6 bases and J 5 bases, leaving 17 bases between the germline ends. This CDR3 has 16 amino acids. Germline V gene data show CDR1 as MNHEY and CDR2 as SMNVEV (reference sequence). The CDR3 DNA is TGTGCCAGCAGCCCGAGGAGCGGGGGCAATAATTCACCCCTCCACTTT. Translating gives CASSPRSGGNNSPLHF.

The V gene is TRBV7-2, the J gene TRBJ1-6; 7 nucleotides agree with TRBD1. V trimming: 6 bases; J trimming: 4 bases; junction bases outside the gene matches: 9. The CDR3 consists of 16 residues. The germline V gene has CDR1 SGHTA and CDR2 FQGNSA. The chain's CDR3 is CASSRSGTAYNSPLHF. The DNA for the CDR3 is TGTGCCAGCAGTAGATCCGGGACAGCTTATAATTCACCCCTCCACTTT.